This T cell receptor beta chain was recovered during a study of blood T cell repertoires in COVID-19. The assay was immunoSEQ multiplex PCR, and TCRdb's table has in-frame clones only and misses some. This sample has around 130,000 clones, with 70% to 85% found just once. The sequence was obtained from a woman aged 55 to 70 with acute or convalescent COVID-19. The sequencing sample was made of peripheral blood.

The CDR3 bases are TGTGCCAGTAGTATCGATGGCTCAAGCTACAATGAGCAGTTCTTC. This translates into CASSIDGSSYNEQFF. The rearrangement joins TRBV19 to TRBJ2-1, with D unresolved. The CDR3 consists of 15 residues. Germline loops: CDR1 LNHDA, CDR2 SQIVND (reference sequence). V lost 3 bases and J lost 3, with 12 bases in between.